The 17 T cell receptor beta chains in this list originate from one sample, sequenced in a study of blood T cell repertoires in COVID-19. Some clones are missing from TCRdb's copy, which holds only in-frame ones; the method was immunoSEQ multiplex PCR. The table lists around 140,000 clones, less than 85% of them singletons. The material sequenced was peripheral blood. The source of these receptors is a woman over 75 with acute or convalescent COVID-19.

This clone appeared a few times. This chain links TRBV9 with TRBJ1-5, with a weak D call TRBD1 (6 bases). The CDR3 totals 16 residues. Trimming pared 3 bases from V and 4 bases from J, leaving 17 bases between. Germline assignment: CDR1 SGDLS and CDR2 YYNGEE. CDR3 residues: CASSAGGRGGNQPQHF. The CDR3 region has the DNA TGTGCCAGCAGCGCTGGAGGCAGGGGCGGAAATCAGCCCCAGCATTTT.

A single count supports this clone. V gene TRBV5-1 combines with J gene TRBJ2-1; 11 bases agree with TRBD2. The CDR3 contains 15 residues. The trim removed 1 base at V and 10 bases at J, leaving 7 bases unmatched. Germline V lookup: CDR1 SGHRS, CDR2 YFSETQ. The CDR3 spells CASSLTSGGGNEQFF. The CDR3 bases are TGCGCCAGCAGCTTGACTAGCGGGGGTGGTAACGAGCAGTTCTTC. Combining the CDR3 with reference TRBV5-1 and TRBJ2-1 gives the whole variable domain KAGVTQTPRYLIKTRGQQVTLSCSPISGHRSVSWYQQTPGQGLQFLFEYFSETQRNKGNFPGRFSGRQFSNSRSEMNVSTLELGDSALYLCASSLTSGGGNEQFFGPGTRLTVL.

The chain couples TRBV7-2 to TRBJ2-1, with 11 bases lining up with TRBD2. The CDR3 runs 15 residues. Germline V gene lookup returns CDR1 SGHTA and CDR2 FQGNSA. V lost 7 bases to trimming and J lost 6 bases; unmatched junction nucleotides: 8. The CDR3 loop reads CASNPGLAESNEQFF. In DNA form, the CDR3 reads TGTGCCAGCAACCCGGGACTAGCGGAGAGCAATGAGCAGTTCTTC. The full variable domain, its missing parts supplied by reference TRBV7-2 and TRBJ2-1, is GAGVSQSPSNKVTEKGKDVELRCDPISGHTALYWYRQSLGQGLEFLIYFQGNSAPDKSGLPSDRFSAERTGGSVSTLTIQRTQQEDSAVYLCASNPGLAESNEQFFGPGTRLTVL.

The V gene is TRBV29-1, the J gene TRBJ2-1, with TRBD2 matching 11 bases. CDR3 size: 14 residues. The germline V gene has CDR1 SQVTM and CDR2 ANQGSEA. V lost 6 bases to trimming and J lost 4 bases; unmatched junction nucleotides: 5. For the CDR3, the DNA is TGCAGCGTGGCCGGGACTAGCGGATACAATGAGCAGTTCTTC. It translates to CSVAGTSGYNEQFF.

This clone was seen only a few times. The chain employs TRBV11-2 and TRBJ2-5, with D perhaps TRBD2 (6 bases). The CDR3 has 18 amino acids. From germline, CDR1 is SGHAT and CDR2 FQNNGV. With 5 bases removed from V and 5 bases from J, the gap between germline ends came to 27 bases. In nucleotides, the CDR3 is TGTGCCAGCAGCCCTCGTCGCGCCGGGGGAAGGGCTGTCGAGACCCAGTACTTC. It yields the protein CASSPRRAGGRAVETQYF.

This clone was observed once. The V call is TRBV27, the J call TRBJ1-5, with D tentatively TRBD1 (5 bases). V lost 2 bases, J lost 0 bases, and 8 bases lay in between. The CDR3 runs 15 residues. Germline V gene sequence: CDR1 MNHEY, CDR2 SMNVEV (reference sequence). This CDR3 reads CASSLHRNSNQPQHF. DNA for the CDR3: TGTGCCAGCAGTTTACACAGGAATAGCAATCAGCCCCAGCATTTT.

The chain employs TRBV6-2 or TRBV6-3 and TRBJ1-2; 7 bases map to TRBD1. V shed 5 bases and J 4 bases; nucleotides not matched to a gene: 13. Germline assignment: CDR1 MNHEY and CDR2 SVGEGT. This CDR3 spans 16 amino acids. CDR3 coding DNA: TGTGCCAGCAGTACCCCGACAGGGAGCAGTACCTATGGCTACACCTTC. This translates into CASSTPTGSSTYGYTF.

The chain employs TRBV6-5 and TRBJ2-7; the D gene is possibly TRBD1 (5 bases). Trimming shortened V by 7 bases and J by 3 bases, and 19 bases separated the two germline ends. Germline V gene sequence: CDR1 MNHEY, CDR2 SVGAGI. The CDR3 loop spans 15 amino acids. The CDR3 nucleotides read TGTGCCAGCATGGACACCACGTACCTCCACTACGAGCAGTACTTC. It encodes CASMDTTYLHYEQYF.

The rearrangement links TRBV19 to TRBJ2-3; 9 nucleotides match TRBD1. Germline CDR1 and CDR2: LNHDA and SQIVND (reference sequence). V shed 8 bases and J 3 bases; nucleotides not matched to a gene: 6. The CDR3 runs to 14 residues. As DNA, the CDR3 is TGTGCCAGTCGCGACAGGGGGAGGACAGATACGCAGTATTTT. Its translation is CASRDRGRTDTQYF.

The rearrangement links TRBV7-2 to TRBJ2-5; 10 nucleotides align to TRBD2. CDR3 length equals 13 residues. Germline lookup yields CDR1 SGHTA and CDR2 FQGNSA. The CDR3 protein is CAAGGWGQETQYF. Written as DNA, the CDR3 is TGTGCAGCGGGGGGGTGGGGACAAGAGACCCAGTACTTC.

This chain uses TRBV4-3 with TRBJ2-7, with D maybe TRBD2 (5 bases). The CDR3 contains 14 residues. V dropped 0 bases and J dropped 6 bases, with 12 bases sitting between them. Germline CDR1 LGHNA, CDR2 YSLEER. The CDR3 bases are TGCGCCAGCAGCCAAGATCGACTACCTGGCGAGCAGTACTTC. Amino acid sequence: CASSQDRLPGEQYF.

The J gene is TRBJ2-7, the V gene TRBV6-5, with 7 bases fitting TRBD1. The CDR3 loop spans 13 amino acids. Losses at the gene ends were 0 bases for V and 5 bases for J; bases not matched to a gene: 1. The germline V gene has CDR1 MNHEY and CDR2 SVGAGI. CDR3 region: CASSYSGGHEQYF. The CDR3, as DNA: TGTGCCAGCAGTTACTCAGGGGGCCACGAGCAGTACTTC.

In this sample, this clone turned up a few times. This CDR3 reads CASSFYRDRANTIYF. The CDR3 DNA reads as TGTGCCAGCAGCTTCTACCGGGACAGGGCGAACACCATATATTTT. The chain recombines TRBV7-8 with TRBJ1-3; 9 bases align to TRBD1. The germline V gene has CDR1 SGHVS and CDR2 FQNEAQ. V lost 3 bases and J lost 7; bases outside the gene matches: 7. This CDR3 has 15 amino acids.

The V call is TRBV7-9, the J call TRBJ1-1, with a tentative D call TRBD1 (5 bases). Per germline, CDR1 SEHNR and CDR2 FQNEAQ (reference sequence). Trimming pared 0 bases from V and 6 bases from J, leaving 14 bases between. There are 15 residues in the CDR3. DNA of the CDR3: TGTGCCAGCAGCTTAGCGGGGCAGGCCCTTCCTGAAGCTTTCTTT. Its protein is CASSLAGQALPEAFF.

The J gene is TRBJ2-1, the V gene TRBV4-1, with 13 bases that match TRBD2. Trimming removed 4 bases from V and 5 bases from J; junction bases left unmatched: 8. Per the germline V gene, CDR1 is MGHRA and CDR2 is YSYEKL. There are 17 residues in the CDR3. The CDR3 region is CASSPEAGLAGDNEQFF. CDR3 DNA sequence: TGCGCCAGCAGCCCAGAGGCCGGACTAGCGGGAGACAATGAGCAGTTCTTC.

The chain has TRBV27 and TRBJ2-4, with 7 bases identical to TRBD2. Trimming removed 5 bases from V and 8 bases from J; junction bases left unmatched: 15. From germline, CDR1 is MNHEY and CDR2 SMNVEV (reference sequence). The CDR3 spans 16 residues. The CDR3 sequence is CASSPGLGGRWDIQYF. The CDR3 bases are TGTGCCAGCAGTCCCGGACTGGGCGGGAGATGGGACATTCAGTACTTC.

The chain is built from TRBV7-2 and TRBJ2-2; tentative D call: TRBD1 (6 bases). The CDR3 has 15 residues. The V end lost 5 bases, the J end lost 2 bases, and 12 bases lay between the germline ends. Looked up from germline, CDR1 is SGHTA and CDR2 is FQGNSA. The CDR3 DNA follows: TGTGCCAGCAGCCTCTCAGGGGTTAACACCGGGGAGCTGTTTTTT. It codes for CASSLSGVNTGELFF.